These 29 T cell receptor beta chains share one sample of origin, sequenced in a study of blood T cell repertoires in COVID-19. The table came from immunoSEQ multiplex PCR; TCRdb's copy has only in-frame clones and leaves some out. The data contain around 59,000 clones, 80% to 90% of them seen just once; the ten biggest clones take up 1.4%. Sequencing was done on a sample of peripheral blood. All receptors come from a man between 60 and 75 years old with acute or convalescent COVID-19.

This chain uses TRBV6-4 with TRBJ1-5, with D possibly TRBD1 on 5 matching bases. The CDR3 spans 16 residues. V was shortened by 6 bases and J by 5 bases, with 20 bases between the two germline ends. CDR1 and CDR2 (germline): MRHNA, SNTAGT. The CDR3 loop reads CASRGRDPQQDQPQHF. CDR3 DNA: TGTGCCAGCAGGGGGCGGGACCCTCAACAGGATCAGCCCCAGCATTTT.

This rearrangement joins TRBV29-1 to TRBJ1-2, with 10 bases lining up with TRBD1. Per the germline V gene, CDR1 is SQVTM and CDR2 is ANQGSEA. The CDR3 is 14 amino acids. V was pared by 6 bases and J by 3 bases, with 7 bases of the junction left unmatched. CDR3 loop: CSVHPGTGDYGYTF. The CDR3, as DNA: TGCAGCGTACACCCCGGGACAGGGGACTATGGCTACACCTTC.

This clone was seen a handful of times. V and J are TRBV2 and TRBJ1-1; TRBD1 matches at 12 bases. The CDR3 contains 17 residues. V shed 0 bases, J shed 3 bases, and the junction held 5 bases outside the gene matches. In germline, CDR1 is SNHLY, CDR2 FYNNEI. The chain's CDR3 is CASSEAGTGGMDTEAFF. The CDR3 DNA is TGTGCCAGCAGTGAAGCCGGGACAGGGGGCATGGACACTGAAGCTTTCTTT.

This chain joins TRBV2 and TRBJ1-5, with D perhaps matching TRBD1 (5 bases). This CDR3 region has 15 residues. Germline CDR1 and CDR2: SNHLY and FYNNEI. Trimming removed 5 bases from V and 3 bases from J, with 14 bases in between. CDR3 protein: CASSPAGTFNQPQHF. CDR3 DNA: TGTGCCAGCAGTCCCGCAGGGACTTTCAATCAGCCCCAGCATTTT.

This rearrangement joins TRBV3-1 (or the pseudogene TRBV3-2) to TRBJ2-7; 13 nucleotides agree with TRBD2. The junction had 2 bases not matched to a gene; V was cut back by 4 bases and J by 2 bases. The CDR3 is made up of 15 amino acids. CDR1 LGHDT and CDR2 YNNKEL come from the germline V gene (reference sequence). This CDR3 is CASSRGLAGPYEQYF. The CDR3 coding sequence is TGTGCCAGCAGCCGGGGACTAGCGGGACCCTACGAGCAGTACTTC.

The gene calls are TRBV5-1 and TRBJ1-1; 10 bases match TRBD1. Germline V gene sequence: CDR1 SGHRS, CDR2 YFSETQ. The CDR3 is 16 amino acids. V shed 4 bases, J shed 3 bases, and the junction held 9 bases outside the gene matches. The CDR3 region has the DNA TGCGCCAGCAGCCGCCGGGGACAGGGGTCTGACACTGAAGCTTTCTTT. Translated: CASSRRGQGSDTEAFF.

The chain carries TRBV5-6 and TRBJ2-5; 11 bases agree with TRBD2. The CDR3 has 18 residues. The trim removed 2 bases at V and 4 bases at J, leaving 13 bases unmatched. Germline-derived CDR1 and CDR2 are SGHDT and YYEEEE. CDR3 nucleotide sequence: TGTGCCAGCAGCTTTGGTACTAGCGGGAGAAGAAGGGGAGAGACCCAGTACTTC. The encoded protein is CASSFGTSGRRRGETQYF.

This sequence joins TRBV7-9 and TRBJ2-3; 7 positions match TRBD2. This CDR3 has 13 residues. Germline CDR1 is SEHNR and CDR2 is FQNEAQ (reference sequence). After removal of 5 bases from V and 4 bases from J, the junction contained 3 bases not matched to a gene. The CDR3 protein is CASSTREADTQYF. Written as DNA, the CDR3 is TGTGCCAGCAGCACCCGGGAGGCAGATACGCAGTATTTT.

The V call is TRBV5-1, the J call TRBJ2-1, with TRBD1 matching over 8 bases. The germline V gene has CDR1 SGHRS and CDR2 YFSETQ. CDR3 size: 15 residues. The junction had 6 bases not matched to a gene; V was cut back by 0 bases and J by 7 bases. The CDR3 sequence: CASSLDGQGLNEQFF. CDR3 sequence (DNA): TGCGCCAGCAGCTTGGACGGACAGGGCCTGAATGAGCAGTTCTTC.

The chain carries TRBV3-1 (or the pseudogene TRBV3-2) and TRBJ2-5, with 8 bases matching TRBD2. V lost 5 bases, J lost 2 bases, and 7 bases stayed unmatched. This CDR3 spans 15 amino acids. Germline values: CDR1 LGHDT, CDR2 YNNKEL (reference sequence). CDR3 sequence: CASSTKTSAQETQYF. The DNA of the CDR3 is TGTGCCAGCAGCACTAAGACTAGCGCACAAGAGACCCAGTACTTC.

The DNA for the CDR3 is TGCACCAGCAGCCGACAGGGGCATAATTCACCCCTCCACTTT. Amino acids: CTSSRQGHNSPLHF. The chain recombines TRBV1 with TRBJ1-6; the table calls TRBD1, which could not be checked here. TRBV1 is a pseudogene locus. The CDR3 extends over 14 amino acids.

CDR3 DNA: TGTGCCAGCAGTTTAACCAGATTCAATCAGCCCCAGCATTTT. This translates into CASSLTRFNQPQHF. The chain uses TRBV28 and TRBJ1-5; D remains unclear. Per the germline V gene, CDR1 is MDHEN and CDR2 is SYDVKM. V dropped 2 bases and J dropped 3 bases, with 8 bases sitting between them. This CDR3 region has 14 residues.

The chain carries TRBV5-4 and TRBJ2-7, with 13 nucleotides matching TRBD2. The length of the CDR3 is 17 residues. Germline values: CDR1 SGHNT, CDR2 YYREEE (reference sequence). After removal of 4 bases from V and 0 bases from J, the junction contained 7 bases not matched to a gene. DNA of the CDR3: TGTGCCAGCAGCCCCGGACTAGCGGGGGTGAGCTCCTACGAGCAGTACTTC. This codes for CASSPGLAGVSSYEQYF.

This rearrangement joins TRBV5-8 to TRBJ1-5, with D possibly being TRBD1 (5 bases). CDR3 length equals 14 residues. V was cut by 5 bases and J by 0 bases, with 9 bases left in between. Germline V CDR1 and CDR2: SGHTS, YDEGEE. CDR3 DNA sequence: TGTGCCAGCAGTACGGGGGATAGCAATCAGCCCCAGCATTTT. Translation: CASSTGDSNQPQHF.

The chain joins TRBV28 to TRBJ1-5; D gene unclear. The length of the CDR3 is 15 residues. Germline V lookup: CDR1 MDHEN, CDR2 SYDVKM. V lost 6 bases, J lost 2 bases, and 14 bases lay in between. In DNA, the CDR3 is TGTGCCAGCAGATCAGGCACCTGGGGCAATCAGCCCCAGCATTTT. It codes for CASRSGTWGNQPQHF. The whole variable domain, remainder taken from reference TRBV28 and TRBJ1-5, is DVKVTQSSRYLVKRTGEKVFLECVQDMDHENMFWYRQDPGLGLRLIYFSYDVKMKEKGDIPEGYSVSREKKERFSLILESASTNQTSMYLCASRSGTWGNQPQHFGDGTRLSIL.

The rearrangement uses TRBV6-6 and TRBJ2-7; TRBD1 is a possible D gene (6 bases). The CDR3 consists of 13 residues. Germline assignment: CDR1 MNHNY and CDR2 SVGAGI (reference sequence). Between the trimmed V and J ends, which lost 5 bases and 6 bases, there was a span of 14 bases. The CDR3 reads CASSTGTGGEQYF. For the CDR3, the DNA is TGTGCCAGCAGTACAGGGACCGGAGGCGAGCAGTACTTC.

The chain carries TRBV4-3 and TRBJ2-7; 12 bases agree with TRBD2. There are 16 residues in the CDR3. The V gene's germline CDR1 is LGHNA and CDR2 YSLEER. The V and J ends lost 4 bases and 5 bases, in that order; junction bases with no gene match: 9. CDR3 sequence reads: CASSRGPGLAGHEQYF. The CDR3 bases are TGCGCCAGCAGCCGAGGCCCGGGACTAGCGGGCCACGAGCAGTACTTC.

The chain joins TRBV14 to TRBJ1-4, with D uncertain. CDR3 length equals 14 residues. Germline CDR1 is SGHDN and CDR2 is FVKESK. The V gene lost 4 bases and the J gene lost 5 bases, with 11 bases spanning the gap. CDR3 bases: TGTGCCAGCAGCCGGCGGCCCCTCAATGAAAAACTGTTTTTT. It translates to CASSRRPLNEKLFF.

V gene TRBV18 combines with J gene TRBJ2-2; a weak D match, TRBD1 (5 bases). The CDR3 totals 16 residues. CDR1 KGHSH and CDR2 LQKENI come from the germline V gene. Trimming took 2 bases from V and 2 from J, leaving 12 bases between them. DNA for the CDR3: TGTGCCAGCTCACCAACCCGAAGGGGAAACACCGGGGAGCTGTTTTTT. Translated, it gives CASSPTRRGNTGELFF.

CDR3 bases: TGTGCCAGCAGTGCGCCACTAGAAACTGTAACAGATACGCAGTATTTT. Protein product: CASSAPLETVTDTQYF. This chain joins TRBV2 and TRBJ2-3; tentatively, D is TRBD2 (5 bases). V lost 4 bases, J lost 3 bases, and 17 bases lay in between. The CDR3 loop spans 16 amino acids. The germline gives CDR1 SNHLY, CDR2 FYNNEI.

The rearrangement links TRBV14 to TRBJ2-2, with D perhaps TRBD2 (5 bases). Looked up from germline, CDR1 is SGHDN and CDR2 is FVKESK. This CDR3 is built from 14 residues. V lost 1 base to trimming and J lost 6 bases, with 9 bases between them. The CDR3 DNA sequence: TGTGCCAGCAGCCAAGGGGCTAGCCCCGGGGAGCTGTTTTTT. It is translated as CASSQGASPGELFF.

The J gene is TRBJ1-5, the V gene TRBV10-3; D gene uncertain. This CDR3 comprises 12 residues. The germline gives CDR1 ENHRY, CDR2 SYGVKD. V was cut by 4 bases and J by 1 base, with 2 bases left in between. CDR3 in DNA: TGTGCCATCAGTGCGAGCAATCAGCCCCAGCATTTT. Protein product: CAISASNQPQHF.

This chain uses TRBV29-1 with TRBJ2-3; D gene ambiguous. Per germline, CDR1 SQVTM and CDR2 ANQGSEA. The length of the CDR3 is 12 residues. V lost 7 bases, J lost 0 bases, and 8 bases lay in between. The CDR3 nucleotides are TGCAGCGGCCGCGAAAGCACAGATACGCAGTATTTT. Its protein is CSGRESTDTQYF.

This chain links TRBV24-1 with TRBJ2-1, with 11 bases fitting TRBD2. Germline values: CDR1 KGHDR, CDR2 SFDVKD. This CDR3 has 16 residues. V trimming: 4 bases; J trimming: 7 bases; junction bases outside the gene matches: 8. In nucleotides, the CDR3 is TGTGCCACCAGTGACTTTAGCGGGAGGGAGGTAAATGAGCAGTTCTTC. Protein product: CATSDFSGREVNEQFF.

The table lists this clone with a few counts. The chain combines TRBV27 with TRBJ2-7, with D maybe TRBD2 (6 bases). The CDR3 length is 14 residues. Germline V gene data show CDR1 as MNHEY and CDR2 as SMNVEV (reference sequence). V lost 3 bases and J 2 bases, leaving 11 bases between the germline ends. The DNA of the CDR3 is TGTGCCAGCAGTTTGCTAGCGAACCCCTACGAGCAGTACTTC. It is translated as CASSLLANPYEQYF.

In DNA, the CDR3 is TGTGCCACCAGCAGCCTCCAGGCTTACAATGAGCAGTTCTTC. This gives the protein CATSSLQAYNEQFF. V is TRBV15 and J is TRBJ2-1; D gene unclear. This CDR3 spans 14 amino acids. V was trimmed by 3 bases and J by 4 bases, leaving 10 bases between them. The germline CDR1 and CDR2 sequences are LNHNV and YYDKDF (reference sequence).

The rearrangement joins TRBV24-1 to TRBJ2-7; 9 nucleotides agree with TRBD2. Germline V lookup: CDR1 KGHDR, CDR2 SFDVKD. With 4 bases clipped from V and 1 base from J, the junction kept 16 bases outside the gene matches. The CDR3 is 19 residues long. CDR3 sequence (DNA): TGTGCCACCAGTGACCCGCCGAGGTGGCTAGCGGGGACATCCTACGAGCAGTACTTC. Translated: CATSDPPRWLAGTSYEQYF.

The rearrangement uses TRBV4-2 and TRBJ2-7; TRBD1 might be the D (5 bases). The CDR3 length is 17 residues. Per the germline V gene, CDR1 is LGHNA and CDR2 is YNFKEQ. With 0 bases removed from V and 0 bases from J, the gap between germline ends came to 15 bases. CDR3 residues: CASSQDLGAIPSYEQYF. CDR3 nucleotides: TGTGCCAGCAGCCAAGATCTTGGGGCTATCCCCTCCTACGAGCAGTACTTC.

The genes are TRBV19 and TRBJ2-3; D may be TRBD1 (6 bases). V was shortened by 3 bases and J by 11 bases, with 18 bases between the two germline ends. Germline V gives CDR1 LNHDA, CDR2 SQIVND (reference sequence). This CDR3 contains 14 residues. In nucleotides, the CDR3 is TGTGCCAGTAGTATTTCGAATGTACAGGGAGAGCAGTATTTT. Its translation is CASSISNVQGEQYF.